Listed here are 15 T cell receptor beta chains from one sample, sequenced in a study of tumor-infiltrating lymphocytes in primary liver carcinoma (dated by TCRdb to 2016 to 2017). Instrument on record: Illumina HiSeq 2500. Using a constant-region primer and ProtoScript II reverse transcriptase, TCRbeta-specific cDNA was reverse-transcribed from 500 ng total RNA. Three nested multiplex PCR rounds, following a slightly modified ARM-PCR procedure, were used to build the TCRbeta libraries. The first two PCR rounds used multiplex TRBV1-TRBV30 forward primers with a Cbeta reverse primer, each for approximately 11 cycles. TCRdb reanalyzed the raw reads on its own, using fastp at Q25 for trimming and MiXCR for clone calling, and kept in-frame beta chains. A single entry per CDR3 protein holds the most common genes and DNA from its merged rows. This sample gives under 200,000 distinct CDR3 sequences in total; just under 85% of them show up just once. Around 18% of the sample is held by the ten biggest clonotypes.

Total RNA and DNA were co-extracted without cell sorting from about 19-30 mg of bulk tissue using the AllPrep DNA/RNA mini kit. The specimen sequenced was tumor tissue from primary liver carcinoma. The receptors stem from a man in his forties with primary liver carcinoma and hepatitis B virus infection.

A word on this clonotype: The junction differs from germline at one of its ends, possibly a read error. The genes are TRBV7-9 and TRBJ2-2, with D possibly called TRBD1 or TRBD2 (5 bases each). This CDR3 has 16 residues. Germline loops: CDR1 SEHNR, CDR2 FQNEAQ (reference sequence). The CDR3 sequence: CDSSLVLQGWTGELSF. CDR3 in DNA: TGTGACAGCAGCTTAGTTCTTCAGGGTTGGACCGGGGAACTGTCTTTT.

Notes on this clonotype: An end of the junction differs from the germline gene, which may be a read error. The chain is built from TRBV5-6 and TRBJ1-5, with unresolved D. The CDR3 contains 13 residues. Germline V gene sequence: CDR1 SGHDT, CDR2 YYEEEE. In nucleotides, the CDR3 is TGTGCCAGCAGCTCCTTAATAGATCAGTCCCAGCATTTT. This translates into CASSSLIDQSQHF.

Remarks on this clonotype: Its ends do not fully match the called genes, so a read error is possible. In DNA, the CDR3 is TGTGCCAACAGTAGTTCAGGAATTTCACCCCTCCACTTT. This sequence encodes CANSSSGISPLHF. The rearrangement links TRBV6-6 to TRBJ1-6; no firm D call. CDR1 and CDR2 (germline): MNHNY, SVGAGI (reference sequence). The CDR3 contains 13 residues.

This clonotype was seen at least ten times. This chain uses TRBV5-1 with TRBJ1-1; D ambiguous. Trimming took off 7 bases at V and 0 bases at J, with 19 bases between the two ends. This CDR3 is built from 16 residues. Germline CDR1 reads SGHRS; CDR2 reads YFSETQ. The CDR3 region is CASARGLALMNTEAFF. In nucleotides, the CDR3 is TGCGCCAGCGCGCGTGGGCTCGCGCTCATGAACACTGAAGCTTTCTTT.

The rearrangement joins TRBV6-2 or TRBV6-3 to TRBJ2-3; a possible D gene is TRBD1 (5 bases). From germline, CDR1 is MNHEY and CDR2 SVGEGT. V lost 5 bases to trimming and J lost 6 bases, with 15 bases between them. The CDR3 has 14 residues. The CDR3 sequence is CASSQGGAGDTQYF. The CDR3 DNA sequence: TGTGCCAGCAGTCAGGGCGGCGCCGGGGATACGCAGTATTTT.

With regard to this clonotype: At one end, the junction sequence differs from germline, possibly due to a read error. This chain joins TRBV4-3 and TRBJ2-7; perhaps TRBD2 as D (6 bases). The CDR3 has 15 residues. Germline CDR1 is LGHNA and CDR2 is YSLEER. The CDR3 reads CASSQDYGSNYEQYF. CDR3 in DNA: TGTGCCAGCAGCCAAGATTACGGGAGTAACTACGAGCAGTACTTC.

Of note for this clonotype: One end of the junction fails to match germline, which may point to a read error. The gene calls are TRBV7-9 and TRBJ1-1; the D is unclear. CDR3 size: 18 residues. The germline CDR1 and CDR2 sequences are SEHNR and FQNEAQ (reference sequence). DNA for the CDR3: TGTGCCAGCAGCTTAGGCCAACTCCGTCCGGAACCGAACACTGAAGCTTCCTTT. Translating it yields CASSLGQLRPEPNTEASF.

This chain links TRBV28 with TRBJ1-1; 7 bases are a match to TRBD1. Per the germline V gene, CDR1 is MDHEN and CDR2 is SYDVKM. V shed 10 bases and J 9 bases; nucleotides not matched to a gene: 8. The CDR3 runs 11 residues. The CDR3 DNA follows: TGTGCCATCAGAGAGACAGGGCAAGCTTTCTTT. As protein: CAIRETGQAFF.

This clonotype occurred many times. V gene TRBV7-9 combines with J gene TRBJ2-3, with D uncertain. V lost 1 base, J lost 14 bases, and 13 bases lay in between. The CDR3 is made up of 12 amino acids. CDR1 and CDR2 from the germline V gene are SEHNR and FQNEAQ (reference sequence). The CDR3 nucleotides are TGTGCCAGCAGCTTAGTCTACCCACGGTTGTATTTT. Translated: CASSLVYPRLYF.

Of note for this clonotype: This clone may be a read error of a much larger clone one base away. This chain links TRBV5-1 with TRBJ2-1; the match to TRBD2 covers 10 bases. Germline lookup yields CDR1 SGHRS and CDR2 YFSETQ. The CDR3 is made up of 14 amino acids. V shed 3 bases and J 7 bases; nucleotides not matched to a gene: 4. Here the CDR3 DNA reads TGCGCCAGCAGCTCACTAGCGGGATTGAATGAGCAGTTCTTC. The encoded protein is CASSSLAGLNEQFF.

About this clonotype: One end of the junction does not line up with germline, which may come from a read error. V usage is TRBV6-6 and J usage is TRBJ1-2; D is unclear. This CDR3 region has 13 residues. Germline V CDR1 and CDR2: MNHNY, SVGAGI (reference sequence). CDR3 residues: CASKVGVNYGYTF. The CDR3 DNA follows: TGTGCCAGTAAGGTCGGGGTCAACTATGGTTACACCTTT.

The chain recombines TRBV7-8 with TRBJ1-5; the D gene is possibly TRBD1 (5 bases). V was pared by 6 bases and J by 4 bases, with 13 bases between. Germline CDR1 reads SGHVS; CDR2 reads FQNEAQ. The CDR3 contains 14 residues. The CDR3 coding sequence is TGTGCCAGCAGTATGACAGTGGGGAATCAGCCCCAGCATTTT. Its translation: CASSMTVGNQPQHF.

As concerns this clonotype: A much larger clone lies one base from this, so it may be a read error. J is TRBJ1-1 and V is TRBV23-1; TRBD1 might be the D (6 bases). TRBV23-1 falls under the ORF class, with uncertain function. The V end was cut by 4 bases, the J end by 10 bases, with 25 bases between. The CDR3 runs to 16 residues. The chain's CDR3 is CASSRGLQGFVWGAFF. Written as DNA, the CDR3 is TGCGCCAGCAGTCGAGGACTCCAGGGGTTCGTTTGGGGAGCTTTCTTT.

The rearrangement joins TRBV11-3 to TRBJ2-1; D remains unclear. CDR1 is SGHNT and CDR2 is YENEEA in the germline V gene. V was pared by 7 bases and J by 5 bases, with 15 bases between. CDR3 size: 14 residues. CDR3 DNA: TGTGCCAGCAACGTAGGCGTCTCAAACAATGAGCAGTTCTTC. Translating gives CASNVGVSNNEQFF.

Remarks on this clonotype: At one end the junction does not follow the germline gene, possibly because of a read error. The chain is built from TRBV4-2 and TRBJ2-1, with D perhaps TRBD2 (5 bases). The V gene's germline CDR1 is LGHNA and CDR2 YNFKEQ. This CDR3 has 16 amino acids. In nucleotides, the CDR3 is TGTGCCAACAGCCAACACCTCGGGATGGGTAACAATGAGCAGTTCTTC. As protein: CANSQHLGMGNNEQFF.